This T cell receptor beta chain was profiled in a study of T cell repertoires in cytomegalovirus infection. Study background: Public signatures in TCR beta pointed to CMV infection and matching HLA type.

This clonotype was counted ten times or more. Antigen specificity is unknown. Overall study findings and caveats: What dominated the ex vivo response were HLA-C-restricted CMV-specific TCR beta clonotypes.

TCRdb re-analysed the reads in MiXCR, keeping a single row per CDR3 protein. This table holds roughly 640,000 distinct CDR3 sequences, 24% found once. The CDR3 has 16 residues. Germline V CDR1 and CDR2: SGHTA, FQGTGA. After removal of 4 bases from V and 6 bases from J, the junction contained 10 bases not matched to a gene. The receptor was isolated from a human donor in good health (CMV status not recorded). Some clones in this sample may be carry-over from other donors' samples. V gene TRBV7-3 combines with J gene TRBJ2-2, with 8 bases identical to TRBD2. Source material: CD8+ T cells from PBMCs. CDR3 protein: CASSYGGGLKAGELFF. CDR3 DNA sequence: TGTGCCAGCAGCTACGGGGGGGGCCTAAAGGCCGGGGAGCTGTTTTTT.